This passage covers 7 T cell receptor beta chains from one sample sequenced in a study of T-cell memory formation after mild COVID-19. TCRdb reprocessed the 5' RACE reads with MiXCR, giving one entry per CDR3 protein. The sample holds roughly 42,000 distinct CDR3 sequences, about 7.1% seen once. The sample was PBMCs or a T cell subset sorted from them (not recorded which). These receptors originate from a man younger than 30 who had mild COVID-19 (a few samples of this study predate the infection). Cell type and time point are not known.

The chain has TRBV5-1 and TRBJ2-7, with TRBD2 matching 12 bases. Germline lookup yields CDR1 SGHRS and CDR2 YFSETQ. This CDR3 spans 14 amino acids. Trimming removed 3 bases from V and 7 bases from J; junction bases left unmatched: 5. The CDR3 coding sequence is TGCGCCAGCAGCTCCGGAGGGACTAGCGGGGAGCAGTACTTC. Protein sequence: CASSSGGTSGEQYF.

V gene TRBV7-9 combines with J gene TRBJ2-3; TRBD1 or TRBD2 may be the D gene (5 bases each). The CDR3 is 17 amino acids. V shed 1 base and J shed 2 bases, with 16 bases lying between them. CDR1 is SEHNR, CDR2 FQNEAQ, per germline (reference sequence). The CDR3 sequence: CASSLVIGEISTDTQYF. The CDR3 DNA sequence: TGTGCCAGCAGCTTAGTTATAGGGGAGATATCCACAGATACGCAGTATTTT.

The table lists this clonotype with a few counts. The gene calls are TRBV2 and TRBJ1-1; D gene unclear. Germline CDR1 reads SNHLY; CDR2 reads FYNNEI. CDR3 size: 14 residues. V was trimmed by 5 bases and J by 4 bases, leaving 14 bases between them. CDR3 coding DNA: TGTGCCAGCAGTCTATCCACGGAGGGCACTGAAGCTTTCTTT. It yields the protein CASSLSTEGTEAFF.

The chain links TRBV12-3 or TRBV12-4 to TRBJ2-2, with TRBD1 matching 9 bases. V gave up 5 bases and J gave up 6 bases; unmatched junction bases: 13. The CDR3 contains 17 residues. As DNA, the CDR3 is TGTGCCAGCAGTCCAATCCCGGGACAGGGAAGTGCCGGGGAGCTGTTTTTT. Its translation is CASSPIPGQGSAGELFF.

Only a few counts were recorded for this clonotype. V usage is TRBV5-1 and J usage is TRBJ2-2; maybe TRBD2 (5 bases). Germline-derived CDR1 and CDR2 are SGHRS and YFSETQ. The germline V and J ends were trimmed by 0 bases and 1 base, with 7 bases remaining between them. CDR3 length: 15 amino acids. CDR3 DNA sequence: TGCGCCAGCAGCTTGGGTCGGGGGAACACCGGGGAGCTGTTTTTT. This encodes CASSLGRGNTGELFF.

The rearrangement uses TRBV5-1 and TRBJ2-1; either TRBD1 or TRBD2 may fit D (5 bases each). Germline CDR1 SGHRS, CDR2 YFSETQ. The CDR3 covers 14 residues. Between the trimmed V and J ends, which lost 4 bases and 5 bases, there was a span of 13 bases. CDR3 amino acids: CASSHGTANNEQFF. The CDR3 nucleotides read TGCGCCAGCAGCCACGGGACGGCGAACAATGAGCAGTTCTTC.

This clonotype was seen only a few times. The V and J genes are TRBV5-1 and TRBJ1-2; 7 bases map to TRBD1. The germline gives CDR1 SGHRS, CDR2 YFSETQ. Germline trimming cut 3 bases from V and 2 bases from J; bases unmatched to any gene: 10. The CDR3 has 16 amino acids. The CDR3 protein is CASSSTGQIPNYGYTF. The CDR3 DNA sequence: TGCGCCAGCAGCTCGACAGGGCAGATCCCAAACTATGGCTACACCTTC.